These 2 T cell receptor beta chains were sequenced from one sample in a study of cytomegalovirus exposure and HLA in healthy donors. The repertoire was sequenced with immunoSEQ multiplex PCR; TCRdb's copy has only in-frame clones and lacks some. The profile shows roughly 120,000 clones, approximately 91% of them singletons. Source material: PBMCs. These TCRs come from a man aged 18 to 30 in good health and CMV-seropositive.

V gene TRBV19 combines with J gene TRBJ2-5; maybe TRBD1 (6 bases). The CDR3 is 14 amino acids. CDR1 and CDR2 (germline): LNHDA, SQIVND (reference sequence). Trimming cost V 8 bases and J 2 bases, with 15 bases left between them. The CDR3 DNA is TGTGCCAGTTCCCGGGACAAGTATCAAGAGACCCAGTACTTC. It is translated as CASSRDKYQETQYF.

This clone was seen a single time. CDR3 loop: CASSLSSGNTEAFF. In DNA, the CDR3 is TGTGCCAGCAGCTTGTCCAGTGGGAACACTGAAGCTTTCTTT. This rearrangement joins TRBV5-6 to TRBJ1-1, with no clear D. The CDR3 has 14 amino acids. V was shortened by 1 base and J by 1 base, with 8 bases between the two germline ends. Germline V gene data show CDR1 as SGHDT and CDR2 as YYEEEE.